This T cell receptor beta chain comes out of a study of patients and donors after allogeneic stem cell transplantation. The CDR3 has 17 residues. After removal of 0 bases from V and 1 base from J, the junction contained 10 bases not matched to a gene. Germline CDR1 reads DFQATT; CDR2 reads SNEGSKA (reference sequence). TCRdb reprocessed the RT-PCR reads with MiXCR, giving one entry per CDR3 protein. The repertoire consists of around 240,000 distinct CDR3 sequences, with roughly an eighth occurring once and the leading ten covering around a tenth. In its sample, this clonotype was seen once. Material for sequencing was blood, either unsorted or a sorted T cell fraction (not recorded which). This TCR was sampled from a human donor who was either an allogeneic HSCT recipient or a stem cell or donor lymphocyte infusion donor (not recorded which). It is not recorded whose cells these are; they may come from a transplant donor. The chain is built from TRBV20-1 and TRBJ2-3, with 7 bases matching TRBD2. DNA for the CDR3: TGCAGTGCTAGAGATGCGGGCGGGAGAGGGGGCACAGATACGCAGTATTTT. This codes for CSARDAGGRGGTDTQYF.